This TCR beta chain was captured in a study of cytomegalovirus exposure and HLA in healthy donors. Background on the study: As an earlier analysis found, 150 million to 200 million T cells yielded around 110 million unique TCR beta sequences. General observations from the study: Previous analysis showed most TCR beta V segments were productive about 90% or about 30% of the time. Researchers counted approximately 160 TCR beta chains as cytomegalovirus-associated. For most subjects, TCR beta sequences were reported to predict HLA-A and HLA-B alleles with accuracy.

Vbeta (60) and Jbeta (13) primers were used in the PCR. Profiled with immunoSEQ multiplex PCR; TCRdb holds only in-frame clones, not every one. The sample holds 200,000 to 250,000 clones, roughly 80% seen once. Trimming cost V 0 bases and J 4 bases; bases outside gene matches: 10. The germline V gene has CDR1 SGHRS and CDR2 YFSETQ. CDR3 length: 17 amino acids. Concerning this clone: Antigen specificity is unknown.

Sequences were obtained from PBMCs. The chain has TRBV5-1 and TRBJ2-7; 10 nucleotides line up with TRBD2. This receptor was identified in a girl aged 2 to 9 in good health and CMV-seronegative. CDR3 coding DNA: TGCGCCAGCAGCTTGGGAGGCAGGCTAGCGGGAGCTTACGAGCAGTACTTC. It yields the protein CASSLGGRLAGAYEQYF.